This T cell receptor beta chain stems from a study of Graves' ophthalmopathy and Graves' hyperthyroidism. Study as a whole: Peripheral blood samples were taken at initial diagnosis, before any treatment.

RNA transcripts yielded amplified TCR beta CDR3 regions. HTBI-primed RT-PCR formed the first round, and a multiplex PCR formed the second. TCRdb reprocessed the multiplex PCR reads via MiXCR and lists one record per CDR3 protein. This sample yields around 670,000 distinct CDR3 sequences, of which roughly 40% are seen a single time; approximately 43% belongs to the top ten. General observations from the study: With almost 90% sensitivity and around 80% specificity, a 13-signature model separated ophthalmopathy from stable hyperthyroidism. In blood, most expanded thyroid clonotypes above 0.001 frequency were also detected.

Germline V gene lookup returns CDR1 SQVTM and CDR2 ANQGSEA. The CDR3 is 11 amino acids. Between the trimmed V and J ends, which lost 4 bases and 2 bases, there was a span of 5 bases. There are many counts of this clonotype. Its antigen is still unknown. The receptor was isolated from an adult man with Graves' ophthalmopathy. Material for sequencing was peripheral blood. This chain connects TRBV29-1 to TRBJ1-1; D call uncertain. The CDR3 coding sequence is TGCAGCGTTGTGGCAAACACTGAAGCTTTCTTT. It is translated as CSVVANTEAFF.